A selection of T cell receptor beta chains follows, all from one sample in a study of cytomegalovirus exposure and HLA in healthy donors. Libraries were prepared by immunoSEQ multiplex PCR; TCRdb keeps only in-frame clonotypes and omits some of them. The data show 200,000 or so clones, approximately 84% seen once. What was sequenced was PBMCs. The receptors were gathered from a boy aged 5-17 years in good health and CMV-seronegative. Both conserved end residues are part of each CDR3. Each record gives: V gene, D gene, J gene, clone size, CDR3 protein, CDR3 DNA. A D gene is named only where the DNA matches it firmly. The listing skips clone size in some rows; elsewhere it reads once, few, many or a size class.

V: TRBV9; D: NA; J: TRBJ1-1; size: NA; CDR3: CASSQGVDTEAFF; DNA: TGTGCCAGCAGCCAAGGGGTGGACACTGAAGCTTTCTTT
V: TRBV5-6; D: TRBD1; J: TRBJ1-1; size: NA; CDR3: CASQSTDRVNTEAFF; DNA: TGTGCCAGCCAGTCTACCGACAGGGTGAACACTGAAGCTTTCTTT
V: TRBV4-1; D: NA; J: TRBJ2-2; size: few; CDR3: CASSQYGDGSTPGELFF; DNA: TGCGCCAGCAGCCAATACGGGGACGGGAGCACACCCGGGGAGCTGTTTTTT
V: TRBV5-6; D: NA; J: TRBJ1-2; size: NA; CDR3: CASGDTGTYGYTF; DNA: TGTGCCAGCGGCGACACAGGGACCTATGGCTACACCTTC
V: TRBV7-3; D: NA; J: TRBJ1-1; size: NA; CDR3: CASSLARAGPTEAFF; DNA: TGTGCCAGCAGCTTAGCCCGGGCGGGTCCCACTGAAGCTTTCTTT
V: TRBV28; D: TRBD2; J: TRBJ2-1; size: NA; CDR3: CASSLSGMASGRDEQFF; DNA: TGTGCCAGCAGTTTATCCGGAATGGCTAGCGGGAGAGATGAGCAGTTCTTC
V: TRBV6-1; D: NA; J: TRBJ1-4; size: NA; CDR3: CASRGRGEEKLFF; DNA: TGTGCCAGCAGAGGCAGGGGAGAGGAAAAACTGTTTTTT
V: TRBV5-1; D: NA; J: TRBJ2-1; size: few; CDR3: CASSLEREINEQFF; DNA: TGCGCCAGCAGCTTGGAGCGTGAAATCAATGAGCAGTTCTTC
V: TRBV19; D: TRBD2; J: TRBJ2-2; size: NA; CDR3: CASRTGTSTGELFF; DNA: TGTGCCAGTAGAACCGGGACTAGCACCGGGGAGCTGTTTTTT
V: TRBV6-5; D: NA; J: TRBJ2-5; size: NA; CDR3: CASSYSLGGTQYF; DNA: TGTGCCAGCAGTTACTCGCTTGGCGGGACCCAGTACTTC